The clone carrying this T cell receptor beta chain occurred once. The antigen remains undetermined. Treatment here: roughly 11-day PBMC culture with coronavirus spike peptide pools or control peptides (ViraFEST assay). The Oncomine TCR Beta short-read assay was applied to DNA of cultured CD4+ T cells. CD4+ T cells were cultured, and genomic DNA was extracted from them. TCRdb reprocessed the PCR reads via MiXCR and lists one record per CDR3 protein. This sample yields tens of thousands of distinct CDR3 sequences, of which roughly 67% are seen a single time; 15% to 20% belongs to the top ten. The data originate from a study of vaccination and CD4 T cells after COVID-19. Study at large: Blood was drawn a median roughly 79 days post second dose, range 14 to 241. Investigators stimulated cells with overlapping spike peptides drawn from SARS-CoV-2, HCoV-NL63, HCoV-OC43 and HCoV-229E.

CDR1 SGHVS and CDR2 FNYEAQ come from the germline V gene. The CDR3 consists of 12 residues. The V gene lost 5 bases and the J gene lost 4 bases, with 6 bases spanning the gap. Study-level points and caveats: SARS-CoV-2-reactive clonotypes rose nonsignificantly, with the median going from around 20 to 38.

The chain has TRBV7-6 and TRBJ1-3; D remains ambiguous. The starting material was CD4+ T cells from blood, cultured in vitro, obtained after SARS-CoV-2 vaccination. The clonotype originates from a human donor who received a COVID-19 vaccine. CDR3 region: CASSPGGNTIYF. The CDR3 coding sequence is TGTGCCAGCAGCCCCGGGGGAAACACCATATATTTT.